This entry lists 24 T cell receptor beta chains sequenced from one sample in a study of T cell changes during pregnancy in multiple sclerosis. The data were produced by immunoSEQ multiplex PCR, yet TCRdb's version contains in-frame clones alone and is incomplete. Here the sample spans about 100,000 clones, roughly nine tenths being singletons. Sample: peripheral blood, taken in the second trimester of pregnancy. The source is a female donor with multiple sclerosis, enrolled in a pregnancy study.

In this sample, this clone turned up once. The J gene is TRBJ2-2, the V gene TRBV5-4; 10 bases are shared with TRBD2. CDR1 and CDR2 (germline): SGHNT, YYREEE (reference sequence). V lost 0 bases, J lost 3 bases, and 5 bases stayed unmatched. CDR3 length: 17 amino acids. The CDR3 here is CASSLGLAGVDTGELFF. Written as DNA, the CDR3 is TGTGCCAGCAGCTTGGGGCTAGCGGGAGTAGACACCGGGGAGCTGTTTTTT.

This clone was counted a single time. V gene TRBV25-1 combines with J gene TRBJ1-2; 8 nucleotides match TRBD1. The V gene end was trimmed by 3 bases and the J gene end by 8 bases; junction bases not matched to a gene: 11. The CDR3 loop spans 15 amino acids. Per germline, CDR1 MGHDK and CDR2 SYGVNS. The chain's CDR3 is CASSEQGASVRGYTF. The CDR3 region has the DNA TGTGCCAGCAGTGAGCAGGGGGCGAGTGTGAGAGGCTACACCTTC.

The rearrangement joins TRBV18 to TRBJ1-1, with D maybe TRBD1 (5 bases). Germline V gene sequence: CDR1 KGHSH, CDR2 LQKENI. CDR3 size: 18 residues. The V end lost 0 bases, the J end lost 1 base, and 18 bases lay between the germline ends. CDR3 nucleotide sequence: TGTGCCAGCTCACCACCGGGATCAGTACAGGCTTCGAACACTGAAGCTTTCTTT. Protein sequence: CASSPPGSVQASNTEAFF.

V gene TRBV28 combines with J gene TRBJ2-7; 10 bases line up with TRBD2. Germline CDR1 reads MDHEN; CDR2 reads SYDVKM. This CDR3 region has 16 residues. V was clipped by 3 bases and J by 5 bases; unmatched bases: 10. This CDR3 reads CASSFWLAGAFHEQYF. As DNA, the CDR3 is TGTGCCAGCAGTTTCTGGCTAGCGGGAGCTTTCCACGAGCAGTACTTC.

V usage is TRBV4-1 and J usage is TRBJ2-7; TRBD2 aligns across 9 bases. Germline V lookup: CDR1 MGHRA, CDR2 YSYEKL. CDR3 size: 17 residues. The ends lost 3 bases at V and 2 bases at J; junction bases unmatched: 11. Here the CDR3 reads CASSQPFVREGTYEQYF. CDR3 DNA: TGCGCCAGCAGCCAGCCGTTCGTGCGGGAGGGGACCTACGAGCAGTACTTC.

The chain employs TRBV28 and TRBJ1-1; 7 bases align to TRBD1. J gave up 4 bases and V 3 bases, and 8 bases lay outside the gene matches. The length of the CDR3 is 15 residues. Germline CDR1 reads MDHEN; CDR2 reads SYDVKM. CDR3 sequence reads: CASSFPGQITTEAFF. CDR3 sequence (DNA): TGTGCCAGCAGTTTTCCGGGACAGATAACCACTGAAGCTTTCTTT.

The CDR3 sequence: CASSSPAEAFF. The CDR3 region has the DNA TGTGCCAGCAGCTCCCCGGCTGAAGCTTTCTTT. The V call is TRBV7-9, the J call TRBJ1-1; D uncertain. The length of the CDR3 is 11 residues. Trimming took 4 bases from V and 6 from J, leaving 6 bases between them. CDR1 is SEHNR, CDR2 FQNEAQ, per germline (reference sequence).

This clone was seen a single time. V and J are TRBV5-4 and TRBJ2-3; 10 bases are shared with TRBD1. The V gene end was trimmed by 9 bases and the J gene end by 4 bases; junction bases not matched to a gene: 2. The V gene's germline CDR1 is SGHNT and CDR2 YYREEE (reference sequence). The CDR3 is 12 amino acids. The CDR3 DNA sequence: TGTGCCACCGGGACAGGGGCAGATACGCAGTATTTT. The encoded protein is CATGTGADTQYF. The full variable domain, its missing parts supplied by reference TRBV5-4 and TRBJ2-3, is ETGVTQSPTHLIKTRGQQVTLRCSSQSGHNTVSWYQQALGQGPQFIFQYYREEENGRGNFPPRFSGLQFPNYSSELNVNALELDDSALYLCATGTGADTQYFGPGTRLTVL.

The gene calls are TRBV28 and TRBJ2-5; no clear D. The CDR3 is made up of 15 amino acids. The germline V gene encodes CDR1 MDHEN and CDR2 SYDVKM. V was clipped by 2 bases and J by 2 bases, with 12 bases between them. CDR3 loop: CASSLGRQVQETQYF. In nucleotides, the CDR3 is TGTGCCAGCAGTTTAGGCAGGCAAGTACAAGAGACCCAGTACTTC.

The chain links TRBV28 to TRBJ2-1; 10 bases match TRBD1. The CDR3 has 18 residues. Germline trimming cut 4 bases from V and 2 bases from J; bases unmatched to any gene: 11. Germline V lookup: CDR1 MDHEN, CDR2 SYDVKM. CDR3 region: CASSSARQGAKPYNEQFF. CDR3 coding DNA: TGTGCCAGCAGTTCCGCCAGACAGGGGGCTAAACCCTACAATGAGCAGTTCTTC.

The chain recombines TRBV25-1 with TRBJ1-1; 8 positions agree with TRBD1. The CDR3 runs 13 residues. CDR1 MGHDK and CDR2 SYGVNS come from the germline V gene. V was clipped by 6 bases and J by 5 bases; unmatched bases: 5. The CDR3 coding sequence is TGTGCCAGCAGGACAGGGGACGGTACTGAAGCTTTCTTT. The encoded protein is CASRTGDGTEAFF.

The V gene is TRBV19, the J gene TRBJ1-3; no definite D call. This CDR3 comprises 14 residues. CDR1 and CDR2 from the germline V gene are LNHDA and SQIVND (reference sequence). Between the trimmed V and J ends, which lost 3 bases and 3 bases, there was a span of 9 bases. The CDR3 sequence: CASSILGGGNTIYF. The CDR3 region has the DNA TGTGCCAGTAGTATCCTGGGAGGTGGAAACACCATATATTTT.

The DNA for the CDR3 is TGTGCCATCAGTGAGTCGGCGGGGGAGAACACTGAAGCTTTCTTT. Translated: CAISESAGENTEAFF. The genes are TRBV10-3 and TRBJ1-1; perhaps TRBD1 as D (5 bases). The ends were cut back, 0 bases at V and 1 base at J, with 9 bases in the middle. The V gene's germline CDR1 is ENHRY and CDR2 SYGVKD. The CDR3 totals 15 residues.

This chain uses TRBV19 with TRBJ1-2; D is unclear. This CDR3 spans 14 amino acids. Germline CDR1 and CDR2: LNHDA and SQIVND (reference sequence). V was clipped by 3 bases and J by 4 bases, with 12 bases between them. DNA for the CDR3: TGTGCCAGTAGTATTCTCAAGCTTGGCTATGGCTACACCTTC. This sequence encodes CASSILKLGYGYTF.

This chain joins TRBV14 and TRBJ2-7, with a tentative D call TRBD2 (6 bases). Per the germline V gene, CDR1 is SGHDN and CDR2 is FVKESK. The CDR3 sequence is 16 residues long. Trimming left V 0 bases short and J 2 bases short, with 14 bases between. The CDR3: CASSQDLGRGTYEQYF. Here the CDR3 DNA reads TGTGCCAGCAGCCAAGATCTGGGACGGGGGACCTACGAGCAGTACTTC.

The rearrangement uses TRBV6-1 and TRBJ1-5; D might be TRBD1 (6 bases). The germline gives CDR1 MNHNS, CDR2 SASEGT. V dropped 7 bases and J dropped 0 bases, with 13 bases sitting between them. This CDR3 is 15 amino acids long. CDR3 sequence (DNA): TGTGCCAGCAAGCTAACAGGGAATAGCAATCAGCCCCAGCATTTT. It codes for CASKLTGNSNQPQHF.

The chain combines TRBV7-9 with TRBJ2-1, with 7 positions matching TRBD1. Germline trimming cut 3 bases from V and 8 bases from J; bases unmatched to any gene: 7. The germline V gene encodes CDR1 SEHNR and CDR2 FQNEAQ (reference sequence). CDR3 length: 14 residues. The CDR3: CASSFRTGAHEQFF. The DNA of the CDR3 is TGTGCCAGCAGCTTTCGGACAGGAGCCCATGAGCAGTTCTTC.

The rearrangement joins TRBV5-6 to TRBJ2-3; D may be TRBD1 (5 bases). V lost 0 bases and J 0 bases, leaving 8 bases between the germline ends. Germline-derived CDR1 and CDR2 are SGHDT and YYEEEE. There are 15 residues in the CDR3. The CDR3 DNA sequence: TGTGCCAGCAGCTTGGCTGCAGGGAGCACAGATACGCAGTATTTT. The encoded protein is CASSLAAGSTDTQYF.

The chain links TRBV5-1 to TRBJ2-2, with a tentative D call TRBD1 (6 bases). V lost 4 bases, J lost 3 bases, and 10 bases lay in between. Germline V CDR1 and CDR2: SGHRS, YFSETQ. CDR3 length: 14 residues. The CDR3: CASSGNRDTGELFF. DNA of the CDR3: TGCGCCAGCAGCGGGAACAGGGACACCGGGGAGCTGTTTTTT.

By sample share, this clone is medium-sized (0.01 to 0.1%). The CDR3 region has the DNA TGTGCCAGCAGCCCGGAACACAGGGCTTACCAAGAGACCCAGTACTTC. Translation: CASSPEHRAYQETQYF. The V and J genes are TRBV4-2 and TRBJ2-5, with a weak D call TRBD1 (6 bases). CDR1 is LGHNA and CDR2 is YNFKEQ in the germline V gene. Trimming shortened V by 4 bases and J by 0 bases, and 15 bases separated the two germline ends. The CDR3 is 16 residues long.

V usage is TRBV10-3 and J usage is TRBJ1-4; the D gene is possibly TRBD1 (6 bases). The ends were cut back, 10 bases at V and 0 bases at J, with 12 bases in the middle. The germline V gene encodes CDR1 ENHRY and CDR2 SYGVKD. The CDR3 is 14 residues long. The CDR3: CATRGAATNEKLFF. The CDR3 DNA reads as TGTGCCACCCGGGGGGCTGCAACTAATGAAAAACTGTTTTTT.

The CDR3: CASSDIQGADTQYF. As DNA, the CDR3 is TGTGCCAGCAGTGACATACAGGGGGCAGATACGCAGTATTTT. This chain links TRBV6-4 with TRBJ2-3; TRBD1 agrees at 8 bases. After removal of 2 bases from V and 4 bases from J, the junction contained 2 bases not matched to a gene. Germline loops: CDR1 MRHNA, CDR2 SNTAGT. The CDR3 is 14 amino acids.

V gene TRBV7-9 combines with J gene TRBJ1-1; 8 bases are shared with TRBD1. Per germline, CDR1 SEHNR and CDR2 FQNEAQ (reference sequence). Germline trimming cut 4 bases from V and 3 bases from J; bases unmatched to any gene: 10. The CDR3 loop spans 16 amino acids. The CDR3 loop reads CASSSHRRGQDTEAFF. In DNA, the CDR3 is TGTGCCAGCAGCTCTCACCGCAGGGGGCAGGACACTGAAGCTTTCTTT.

The rearrangement uses TRBV4-2 and TRBJ2-1; 12 bases agree with TRBD2. The CDR3 consists of 18 residues. CDR1 LGHNA and CDR2 YNFKEQ come from the germline V gene. The V gene end was trimmed by 0 bases and the J gene end by 3 bases; junction bases not matched to a gene: 6. DNA of the CDR3: TGTGCCAGCAGCCAAGATCACCTAGCGGGGGGGGTCTACAATGAGCAGTTCTTC. Encoded protein: CASSQDHLAGGVYNEQFF.